This TCR beta chain appears in the sequencing data of a study of beta chain features in type 1 diabetes. Study-level points and caveats: The question left open here concerned HLA type influencing TCRB rearrangement. Moderately but significantly shorter TCRB CDR3s were found in Type 1 diabetes patients in all four CD4+ subsets. Healthy donors had naive, central memory and Treg TCRB repertoires that appeared less similar than those seen among patients.

There are 13 residues in the CDR3. Germline V CDR1 and CDR2: MNHEY, SVGAGI. The V and J ends lost 0 bases and 6 bases respectively, with 8 bases between them. This clone was counted a few times. What it binds is unknown. Other DNA variants within this sample encode the same CDR3. Since all of the isolated RNA was reverse transcribed, expressed TCRB transcripts were what got sequenced. Using immunoSEQ multiplex PCR, the repertoire was profiled, and TCRdb retains in-frame clones only, with some absent. This table has hundreds of thousands of clones, 11% appearing once. Sorted populations all exceeded 95% purity.

The chain combines TRBV6-5 with TRBJ1-1, with D possibly matching TRBD1 (5 bases). This sequence originates from a woman aged 25 to 39 in good health. Sequenced input: naive CD4+ T cells from blood. CDR3 sequence reads: CASSYSRGSEAFF. The CDR3 DNA reads as TGTGCCAGCAGTTACTCGCGGGGGTCTGAAGCTTTCTTT.